This is a list of T cell receptor beta chains from one sample in a study of control samples from healthy donors and cancer patients. Method: immunoSEQ multiplex PCR; TCRdb's copy keeps in-frame clones and lacks some. The sample lists about 92,000 clones, roughly four fifths occurring once. The material sequenced was blood. Receptor source: a woman aged 55-69 years in good health. The CDR3 runs from the conserved cysteine through the conserved F or W. A D gene is named only where the DNA matches it firmly. Not every row has a clone size; where given, it reads once, few, many or a size class.

CDR3 protein: CASSGNPQGNSPLHF
CDR3 DNA: TGTGCCAGCAGCGGAAACCCTCAGGGGAATTCACCCCTCCACTTT
clone size: few
J gene: TRBJ1-6
V gene: TRBV11-2
D gene: NA

CDR3 protein: CASSSFLGRTTGELFF
CDR3 DNA: TGTGCCAGCAGCTCCTTCCTCGGGAGAACCACCGGGGAGCTGTTTTTT
clone size: NA
J gene: TRBJ2-2
V gene: TRBV7-2
D gene: NA

CDR3 protein: CASSISPPGITYEQYF
CDR3 DNA: TGTGCCAGCAGCATAAGCCCCCCAGGTATCACCTACGAGCAGTACTTC
clone size: NA
J gene: TRBJ2-7
V gene: TRBV11-2
D gene: NA

CDR3 protein: CASSESGQGIYEQYF
CDR3 DNA: TGCGCCAGCAGTGAGTCGGGACAGGGGATTTACGAGCAGTACTTC
clone size: once
J gene: TRBJ2-7
V gene: TRBV10-2
D gene: TRBD1

CDR3 protein: CASSLPSGAYNEQFF
CDR3 DNA: TGTGCCAGCAGTCTCCCGAGCGGGGCATACAATGAGCAGTTCTTC
clone size: NA
J gene: TRBJ2-1
V gene: TRBV6-5
D gene: TRBD2

CDR3 protein: CASSQSGNTIYF
CDR3 DNA: TGTGCCAGCAGTCAGTCTGGAAACACCATATATTTT
clone size: NA
J gene: TRBJ1-3
V gene: TRBV12-3/TRBV12-4
D gene: NA

CDR3 protein: CASRGTGENTEAFF
CDR3 DNA: TGTGCCAGTAGGGGGACAGGGGAGAACACTGAAGCTTTCTTT
clone size: NA
J gene: TRBJ1-1
V gene: TRBV19
D gene: TRBD1

CDR3 protein: CASSQAGYEQYF
CDR3 DNA: TGTGCCAGCAGCCAAGCAGGATACGAGCAGTACTTC
clone size: NA
J gene: TRBJ2-7
V gene: TRBV14
D gene: NA

CDR3 protein: CASSLNSGNTIYF
CDR3 DNA: TGTGCCAGCAGCTTGAACTCTGGAAACACCATATATTTT
clone size: NA
J gene: TRBJ1-3
V gene: TRBV5-6
D gene: NA

CDR3 protein: CASRDNRDYEQYF
CDR3 DNA: TGTGCCAGCAGGGACAACAGGGACTACGAGCAGTACTTC
clone size: NA
J gene: TRBJ2-7
V gene: TRBV6-5
D gene: NA

CDR3 protein: CASTRSGQETQYF
CDR3 DNA: TGTGCCAGCACACGTTCAGGACAAGAGACCCAGTACTTC
clone size: NA
J gene: TRBJ2-5
V gene: TRBV6-5
D gene: NA

CDR3 protein: CASSQVLKGNSGNTIYF
CDR3 DNA: TGCGCCAGCAGCCAAGTATTGAAGGGGAATTCTGGAAACACCATATATTTT
clone size: NA
J gene: TRBJ1-3
V gene: TRBV4-3
D gene: NA

CDR3 protein: CASSQDPQLAGEKTQYF
CDR3 DNA: TGTGCCAGCAGCCAAGATCCTCAGCTAGCGGGCGAGAAGACCCAGTACTTC
clone size: once
J gene: TRBJ2-5
V gene: TRBV3-1/TRBV3-2
D gene: TRBD2

CDR3 protein: CASSLAQGGEKLFF
CDR3 DNA: TGTGCCAGCAGCTTAGCACAGGGTGGCGAAAAACTGTTTTTT
clone size: NA
J gene: TRBJ1-4
V gene: TRBV7-9
D gene: NA

CDR3 protein: CASSLAWGQGFEQYF
CDR3 DNA: TGTGCCAGCAGCTTAGCGTGGGGACAGGGCTTCGAGCAGTACTTC
clone size: NA
J gene: TRBJ2-7
V gene: TRBV7-2
D gene: TRBD1

CDR3 protein: CASSQSLTADQPQHF
CDR3 DNA: TGCGCCAGCAGCCAATCCTTGACTGCGGATCAGCCCCAGCATTTT
clone size: few
J gene: TRBJ1-5
V gene: TRBV4-3
D gene: NA

CDR3 protein: CASLDGHGGYTF
CDR3 DNA: TGTGCCAGCCTGGACGGGCACGGCGGGTACACCTTC
clone size: NA
J gene: TRBJ1-2
V gene: TRBV6-5
D gene: NA

CDR3 protein: CASSPRADDGYTF
CDR3 DNA: TGTGCCAGCTCACCACGGGCCGATGATGGCTACACCTTC
clone size: NA
J gene: TRBJ1-2
V gene: TRBV18
D gene: NA

CDR3 protein: CASSLGPNQPQHF
CDR3 DNA: TGTGCCAGCAGCTTAGGGCCAAATCAGCCCCAGCATTTT
clone size: NA
J gene: TRBJ1-5
V gene: TRBV11-2
D gene: NA

CDR3 protein: CASSPTGTGDYGYTF
CDR3 DNA: TGTGCCAGCAGTCCTACCGGGACAGGGGACTATGGCTACACCTTC
clone size: NA
J gene: TRBJ1-2
V gene: TRBV27
D gene: TRBD1

CDR3 protein: CASSLGSYEQYF
CDR3 DNA: TGTGCCAGCAGCCTAGGGTCCTACGAGCAGTACTTC
clone size: NA
J gene: TRBJ2-7
V gene: TRBV7-8
D gene: NA

CDR3 protein: CAISDRAAGNTIYF
CDR3 DNA: TGTGCCATCAGCGACAGGGCCGCTGGAAACACCATATATTTT
clone size: once
J gene: TRBJ1-3
V gene: TRBV10-3
D gene: TRBD1

CDR3 protein: CSASWGTDSNQPQHF
CDR3 DNA: TGCAGTGCTAGTTGGGGGACAGATAGCAATCAGCCCCAGCATTTT
clone size: NA
J gene: TRBJ1-5
V gene: TRBV20-1
D gene: TRBD1

CDR3 protein: CASSLALDSRIEQFF
CDR3 DNA: TGTGCCAGCAGCTTGGCCCTAGACAGTCGGATTGAGCAGTTCTTC
clone size: NA
J gene: TRBJ2-1
V gene: TRBV5-5
D gene: NA

CDR3 protein: CASSVRGAAQETQYF
CDR3 DNA: TGTGCCAGCAGCGTACGGGGGGCCGCCCAAGAGACCCAGTACTTC
clone size: NA
J gene: TRBJ2-5
V gene: TRBV9
D gene: NA

CDR3 protein: CASSLPGTGGTEAFF
CDR3 DNA: TGTGCCAGCAGCTTACCGGGGACAGGGGGCACTGAAGCTTTCTTT
clone size: NA
J gene: TRBJ1-1
V gene: TRBV7-2
D gene: TRBD1

CDR3 protein: CASSPPRGEQYF
CDR3 DNA: TGTGCCAGCAGTCCGCCTCGGGGCGAGCAGTACTTC
clone size: NA
J gene: TRBJ2-7
V gene: TRBV27
D gene: NA

CDR3 protein: CASSPQGYTEAFF
CDR3 DNA: TGCGCCAGCAGCCCCCAAGGGTACACTGAAGCTTTCTTT
clone size: NA
J gene: TRBJ1-1
V gene: TRBV5-1
D gene: NA

CDR3 protein: CASSTGLYEKLFF
CDR3 DNA: TGTGCCAGCAGTACCGGGCTCTATGAAAAACTGTTTTTT
clone size: NA
J gene: TRBJ1-4
V gene: TRBV2
D gene: NA

CDR3 protein: CASSSGPRGIQPQHF
CDR3 DNA: TGTGCCAGCAGCTCGGGACCCCGGGGAATTCAGCCCCAGCATTTT
clone size: NA
J gene: TRBJ1-5
V gene: TRBV7-2
D gene: NA

CDR3 protein: CASGKRATGELFF
CDR3 DNA: TGCGCCAGCGGTAAGCGGGCCACCGGGGAGCTGTTTTTT
clone size: NA
J gene: TRBJ2-2
V gene: TRBV10-2
D gene: NA

CDR3 protein: CASSEWGLAGAAREQFF
CDR3 DNA: TGTGCCAGCAGCGAATGGGGCTTAGCGGGGGCGGCCCGGGAGCAGTTCTTC
clone size: NA
J gene: TRBJ2-1
V gene: TRBV7-8
D gene: TRBD2

CDR3 protein: CASSLGGKQFF
CDR3 DNA: TGCGCCAGCAGCTTGGGGGGCAAGCAGTTCTTC
clone size: NA
J gene: TRBJ2-1
V gene: TRBV5-1
D gene: NA

CDR3 protein: CAISSMADTIYF
CDR3 DNA: TGTGCCATCAGTTCCATGGCGGACACCATATATTTT
clone size: NA
J gene: TRBJ1-3
V gene: TRBV10-3
D gene: NA

CDR3 protein: CASSQARDSYPGPNEKLFF
CDR3 DNA: TGCGCCAGCAGCCAAGCCCGGGACAGCTACCCGGGGCCTAATGAAAAACTGTTTTTT
clone size: NA
J gene: TRBJ1-4
V gene: TRBV4-1
D gene: TRBD1

CDR3 protein: CASSQAAYSGNTIYF
CDR3 DNA: TGCGCCAGCAGCCAGGCAGCTTACTCTGGAAACACCATATATTTT
clone size: NA
J gene: TRBJ1-3
V gene: TRBV4-3
D gene: NA

CDR3 protein: CASSMRATNEKLFF
CDR3 DNA: TGTGCCAGTAGTATGAGGGCAACTAATGAAAAACTGTTTTTT
clone size: NA
J gene: TRBJ1-4
V gene: TRBV19
D gene: NA

CDR3 protein: CASSYSGTVYYGYTF
CDR3 DNA: TGTGCCAGCAGTTACTCGGGGACAGTCTACTATGGCTACACCTTC
clone size: NA
J gene: TRBJ1-2
V gene: TRBV6-5
D gene: TRBD1

CDR3 protein: CATSGIVGDWTF
CDR3 DNA: TGTGCCACCAGTGGGATAGTCGGGGATTGGACCTTC
clone size: NA
J gene: TRBJ1-2
V gene: TRBV24-1
D gene: NA